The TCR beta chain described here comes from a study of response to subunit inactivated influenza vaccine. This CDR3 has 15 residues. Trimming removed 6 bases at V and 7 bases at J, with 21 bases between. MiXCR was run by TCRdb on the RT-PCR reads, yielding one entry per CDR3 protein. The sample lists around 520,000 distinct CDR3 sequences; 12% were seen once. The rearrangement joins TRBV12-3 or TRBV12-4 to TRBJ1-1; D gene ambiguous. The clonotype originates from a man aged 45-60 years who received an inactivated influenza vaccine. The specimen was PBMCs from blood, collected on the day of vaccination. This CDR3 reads CASSQLFEGNSEAFF. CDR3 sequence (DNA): TGTGCCAGCAGCCAATTATTTGAGGGAAATAGTGAAGCTTTCTTT.